The 8 T cell receptor beta chains given below trace back to one sample, sequenced in a study of regulatory T cells in long-lasting Graves disease. Time point noted: newly diagnosed GD, antithyroid drugs for less than 3 months. The TCR library was made from RNA that had been extracted from PBMCs in TRIzol. Building of the TCR beta libraries involved iRepertoire HTBI primers and Arm-PCR of CDR3 regions. TCRdb re-derived calls from the multiplex PCR reads in MiXCR, one entry per CDR3 protein. The profile shows hundreds of thousands of distinct CDR3 sequences, about 16% of them singletons. These sequences were also reported in another study, on T cells in Graves' hyperthyroidism and ophthalmopathy.

The sequenced sample was peripheral blood mononuclear cells (PBMCs), obtained at new diagnosis, from a patient treated with antithyroid drugs. The receptors originated from a woman aged 40-60 years with Graves disease.

The sample holds a few counts of this clonotype. The chain carries TRBV5-1 and TRBJ1-5; weak D call: TRBD1 (5 bases). The CDR3 loop spans 15 amino acids. Per germline, CDR1 SGHRS and CDR2 YFSETQ. Trimming stripped 4 bases from V and 3 bases from J, with 14 bases between. The CDR3 reads CASSEGTLDNQPQHF. In nucleotides, the CDR3 is TGCGCCAGCAGCGAAGGGACCCTTGACAATCAGCCCCAGCATTTT.

The V gene is TRBV11-3, the J gene TRBJ2-1, with a possible D match to TRBD1 (5 bases). The CDR3 consists of 16 residues. Germline loops: CDR1 SGHNT, CDR2 YENEEA. The V and J ends lost 0 bases and 0 bases respectively, with 9 bases between them. CDR3 residues: CASSLELDSSYNEQFF. The DNA for the CDR3 is TGTGCCAGCAGCTTAGAACTCGACAGCTCCTACAATGAGCAGTTCTTC.

This clonotype was counted ten times or more. V gene TRBV6-9 combines with J gene TRBJ1-1, with unresolved D. This CDR3 spans 14 amino acids. Between the trimmed V and J ends, which lost 3 bases and 2 bases, there was a span of 10 bases. The germline V gene has CDR1 MNHGY and CDR2 SVAAGI. Here the CDR3 DNA reads TGTGCCAGCAGTTACTCGAATACTAACACTGAAGCTTTCTTT. Translated, it gives CASSYSNTNTEAFF.

This clonotype was counted at least ten times. The chain uses TRBV2 and TRBJ1-2; D ambiguous. This CDR3 has 11 amino acids. V lost 3 bases and J lost 7, with 6 bases in between. Germline values: CDR1 SNHLY, CDR2 FYNNEI. This CDR3 reads CASSDYGGYTF. For the CDR3, the DNA is TGTGCCAGCAGTGATTACGGTGGCTACACCTTC.

In its sample, this clonotype was seen a few times. This chain links TRBV18 with TRBJ1-2; D gene uncertain. Germline values: CDR1 KGHSH, CDR2 LQKENI. The CDR3 totals 14 residues. Trimming removed 4 bases from V and 3 bases from J, with 12 bases in between. Written as DNA, the CDR3 is TGTGCCAGCTCACGTATGGGGTCCGACTATGGCTACACCTTC. It translates to CASSRMGSDYGYTF.

This clonotype was seen only a few times. The genes are TRBV12-3 or TRBV12-4 and TRBJ1-1, with D maybe TRBD1 (5 bases). V was trimmed by 1 base and J by 6 bases, leaving 12 bases between them. This CDR3 spans 14 amino acids. The CDR3 nucleotides are TGTGCCAGCAGTTTAGAGGGCCTAGGGGCTGAAGCTTTCTTT. Protein sequence: CASSLEGLGAEAFF.

This clonotype has a handful of counts. The chain joins TRBV19 to TRBJ2-1, with unresolved D. The CDR3 length is 12 residues. V was clipped by 3 bases and J by 7 bases, with 7 bases between them. Germline-derived CDR1 and CDR2 are LNHDA and SQIVND (reference sequence). CDR3 sequence (DNA): TGTGCCAGTAGTATGATCCAGAATGAGCAGTTCTTC. It is translated as CASSMIQNEQFF.

This clonotype was seen repeatedly, ten times or more. The chain recombines TRBV6-1 with TRBJ1-1, with no clear D. This CDR3 region has 11 residues. Trimming shortened V by 7 bases and J by 7 bases, and 10 bases separated the two germline ends. CDR1 and CDR2 (germline): MNHNS, SASEGT. CDR3 in amino acids: CASTEGSEAFF. Written as DNA, the CDR3 is TGTGCCAGCACCGAGGGCAGTGAAGCTTTCTTT.